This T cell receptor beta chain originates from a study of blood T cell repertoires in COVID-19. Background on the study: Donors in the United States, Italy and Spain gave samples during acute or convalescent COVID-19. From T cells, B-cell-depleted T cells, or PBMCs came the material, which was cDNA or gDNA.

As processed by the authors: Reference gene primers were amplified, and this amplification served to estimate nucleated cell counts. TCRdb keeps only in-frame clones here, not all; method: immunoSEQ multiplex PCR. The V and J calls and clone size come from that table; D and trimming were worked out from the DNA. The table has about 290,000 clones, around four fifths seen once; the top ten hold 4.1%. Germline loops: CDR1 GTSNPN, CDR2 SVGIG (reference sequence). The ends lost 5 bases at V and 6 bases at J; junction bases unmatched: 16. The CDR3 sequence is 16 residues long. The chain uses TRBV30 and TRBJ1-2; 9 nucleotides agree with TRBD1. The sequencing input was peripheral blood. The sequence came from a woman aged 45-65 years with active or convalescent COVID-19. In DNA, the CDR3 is TGTGCCTGGGGGGACAGGGAGCGCTTGTTGAGAGATGGCTACACCTTC. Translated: CAWGDRERLLRDGYTF.